The next 29 T cell receptor beta chains were all read from a single sample in a study of CXCR3-negative and CXCR3-positive naive CD8 T cells. The authors made the TRB cDNA libraries by 5' RACE using UMI labels. From its re-call of the 5' RACE reads, TCRdb lists each CDR3 protein once, without DNA. Here the sample table reports 100,000 to 150,000 distinct CDR3 sequences. Specimen: naive CXCR3- CD8+ T cells from blood. Subset in this sample: CD45RO-CCR7+CD27+CD95- naive CD8+ T cells lacking CXCR3 (TNR3-). These receptors were taken from a human donor in good health. Some clones in this sample may be carry-over from other donors' samples.

This chain joins TRBV6-5 and TRBJ2-1; TCRdb's D call, TRBD2, is unchecked because there is no DNA. This CDR3 has 14 amino acids. Germline CDR1 and CDR2: MNHEY and SVGAGI. CDR3: CAVGLTSGRNEQFF.

The rearrangement uses TRBV6-5 and TRBJ2-1; TCRdb's assignment of TRBD2 cannot be checked, as there is no DNA. Germline CDR1 is MNHEY and CDR2 is SVGAGI. The CDR3 covers 19 residues. CDR3 loop: CASSYSIGGRVDDNNEQFF.

V gene TRBV5-6 combines with J gene TRBJ2-7; TCRdb's D call, TRBD1, is unchecked because there is no DNA. Per germline, CDR1 SGHDT and CDR2 YYEEEE. CDR3 size: 14 residues. CDR3 amino acids: CASSLAGTLYEQYF.

The rearrangement links TRBV6-2 or TRBV6-3 to TRBJ2-7. CDR3 length: 14 residues. Germline CDR1 is MNHEY and CDR2 is SVGEGT. Here the CDR3 reads CASSYGRNSYEQYF.

The V call is TRBV27, the J call TRBJ2-1; the TRBD1 assignment by TCRdb is unverifiable without DNA. CDR3 length: 11 residues. CDR1 MNHEY and CDR2 SMNVEV come from the germline V gene (reference sequence). CDR3 region: CANIRGVEQFF.

The V gene is TRBV29-1, the J gene TRBJ2-7; TCRdb's D gene call, TRBD1, goes unchecked for lack of DNA. Germline V gene data show CDR1 as SQVTM and CDR2 as ANQGSEA. The CDR3 loop spans 15 amino acids. The CDR3 sequence: CSVTYDSTTRYEQYF.

V and J are TRBV20-1 and TRBJ2-1. Germline V gene lookup returns CDR1 DFQATT and CDR2 SNEGSKA (reference sequence). This CDR3 spans 15 amino acids. CDR3 residues: CSATFSIRVNNEQFF.

J is TRBJ1-4 and V is TRBV6-2 or TRBV6-3; without DNA, the TCRdb call of TRBD1 cannot be checked. The CDR3 spans 16 residues. Germline V gene sequence: CDR1 MNHEY, CDR2 SVGEGT. The CDR3 spells CASSLTQGDAWEKLFF.

The gene calls are TRBV29-1 and TRBJ2-3; without DNA, the TCRdb call of TRBD2 cannot be checked. The length of the CDR3 is 13 residues. CDR1 is SQVTM, CDR2 ANQGSEA, per germline. The CDR3 spells CSVQLANTDTQYF.

The chain has TRBV29-1 and TRBJ2-2; TCRdb outputs TRBD2, but without DNA this stays unchecked. The length of the CDR3 is 11 residues. In germline, CDR1 is SQVTM, CDR2 ANQGSEA. This CDR3 reads CSVWRTGELFF.

The rearrangement uses TRBV3-1 and TRBJ2-6. This CDR3 contains 18 residues. CDR1 is LGHDT, CDR2 YNNKEL, per germline (reference sequence). CDR3 residues: CASSLELGFRSGANVLTF.

CDR3: CASSLLRGPYEQYF. The chain recombines TRBV28 with TRBJ2-7. Germline V lookup: CDR1 MDHEN, CDR2 SYDVKM. The CDR3 spans 14 residues.

The chain has TRBV7-9 and TRBJ2-7; as DNA is missing, the TRBD2 call by TCRdb cannot be tested. Germline V gene lookup returns CDR1 SEHNR and CDR2 FQNEAQ (reference sequence). The length of the CDR3 is 20 residues. CDR3 region: CASSLGPEGWAIVPAYEQYF.

CDR3 residues: CASSGPQGSAGAGNEQFF. V is TRBV12-3 or TRBV12-4 and J is TRBJ2-1; TCRdb's assignment of TRBD2 cannot be checked, as there is no DNA. The CDR3 covers 18 residues.

The chain uses TRBV11-3 and TRBJ2-1; the TRBD2 assignment by TCRdb is unverifiable without DNA. This CDR3 is 19 amino acids long. CDR1 and CDR2 from the germline V gene are SGHNT and YENEEA. The chain's CDR3 is CASSLTGLAGGPHYNEQFF. The entire variable domain, with the rest obtained from reference TRBV11-3 and TRBJ2-1, is as follows: EAGVVQSPRYKIIEKKQPVAFWCNPISGHNTLYWYLQNLGQGPELLIRYENEEAVDDSQLPKDRFSAERLKGVDSTLKIQPAELGDSAVYLCASSLTGLAGGPHYNEQFFGPGTRLTVL.

V usage is TRBV4-3 and J usage is TRBJ1-6. CDR3 length equals 16 residues. Looked up from germline, CDR1 is LGHNA and CDR2 is YSLEER. This CDR3 reads CASSQDRSGLGSPLHF.

The J gene is TRBJ2-3, the V gene TRBV6-2 or TRBV6-3; TCRdb's D call of TRBD2 is untestable without DNA. The germline gives CDR1 MNHEY, CDR2 SVGEGT. CDR3 size: 16 residues. The CDR3 here is CASTLSLAESTDTQYF.

The V and J genes are TRBV7-9 and TRBJ2-7. The CDR3 sequence is 11 residues long. The germline CDR1 and CDR2 sequences are SEHNR and FQNEAQ (reference sequence). The CDR3 protein is CASSVEREQYF. Supplemented by reference TRBV7-9 and TRBJ2-7, the full variable domain reads DTGVSQNPRHKITKRGQNVTFRCDPISEHNRLYWYRQTLGQGPEFLTYFQNEAQLEKSRLLSDRFSAERPKGSFSTLEIQRTEQGDSAMYLCASSVEREQYFGPGTRLTVT.

This sequence joins TRBV4-1 and TRBJ2-1; TCRdb lists TRBD2, though no DNA is available to test this call. Germline V CDR1 and CDR2: MGHRA, YSYEKL. The length of the CDR3 is 16 residues. The CDR3 loop is CASSQNGLAGSDEQFF.

The chain links TRBV29-1 to TRBJ1-2. The CDR3 has 13 residues. Germline V gene data show CDR1 as SQVTM and CDR2 as ANQGSEA. CDR3 sequence reads: CSVEDRGVSGYTF. The complete variable domain, with remaining parts taken from reference TRBV29-1 and TRBJ1-2, reads SAVISQKPSRDICQRGTSLTIQCQVDSQVTMMFWYRQQPGQSLTLIATANQGSEATYESGFVIDKFPISRPNLTFSTLTVSNMSPEDSSIYLCSVEDRGVSGYTFGSGTRLTVV.

This chain's CDR3 is CASSATARSYEQYF. V gene TRBV9 combines with J gene TRBJ2-7. CDR3 length equals 14 residues. In germline, CDR1 is SGDLS, CDR2 YYNGEE.

The gene calls are TRBV28 and TRBJ1-2; absent DNA, TCRdb's TRBD1 call cannot be checked. CDR3 length: 14 residues. The V gene's germline CDR1 is MDHEN and CDR2 SYDVKM. The CDR3 loop reads CASSKQGASNGYTF.

The chain combines TRBV27 with TRBJ2-1; TCRdb returns TRBD1, unconfirmable since there is no DNA. The CDR3 is 13 residues long. Per germline, CDR1 MNHEY and CDR2 SMNVEV (reference sequence). The CDR3 here is CASSFGGFNEQFF.

Here the CDR3 reads CASSLFGGPSSYEQYF. The chain combines TRBV28 with TRBJ2-7; no DNA is available, so the TRBD1 call from TCRdb remains unchecked. The CDR3 totals 16 residues. Germline CDR1 MDHEN, CDR2 SYDVKM.

This CDR3 is CASSPRGAEGIQYF. V and J are TRBV6-6 and TRBJ2-4; the D gene TCRdb calls, TRBD1, cannot be checked with no DNA. Germline V gene lookup returns CDR1 MNHNY and CDR2 SVGAGI (reference sequence). This CDR3 comprises 14 residues.

The rearrangement links TRBV7-9 to TRBJ2-1; the TRBD1 assignment by TCRdb is unverifiable without DNA. Per the germline V gene, CDR1 is SEHNR and CDR2 is FQNEAQ (reference sequence). This CDR3 is built from 15 residues. CDR3 region: CASSLPRDIYNEQFF. Supplemented by reference TRBV7-9 and TRBJ2-1, the full variable domain reads DTGVSQNPRHKITKRGQNVTFRCDPISEHNRLYWYRQTLGQGPEFLTYFQNEAQLEKSRLLSDRFSAERPKGSFSTLEIQRTEQGDSAMYLCASSLPRDIYNEQFFGPGTRLTVL.

The chain uses TRBV12-3 or TRBV12-4 and TRBJ2-1; there is no DNA to check the TCRdb D call of TRBD1. This CDR3 region has 14 residues. The CDR3: CASSFNLLGDEQFF.

This sequence joins TRBV5-1 and TRBJ1-5; TCRdb calls TRBD1, which cannot be checked without DNA. The CDR3 runs 14 residues. CDR1 SGHRS and CDR2 YFSETQ come from the germline V gene. This CDR3 is CASSPGQDNQPQHF.

The V call is TRBV28, the J call TRBJ1-6; TCRdb's D gene call, TRBD1, goes unchecked for lack of DNA. The CDR3 extends over 19 amino acids. In germline, CDR1 is MDHEN, CDR2 SYDVKM. This CDR3 reads CASSLTAGSGVPYNSPLHF.